The T cell receptor (beta chain) under discussion was sequenced for a study of molecular identifiers for immune sequencing clone quantification. Findings and caveats of the study: Among approximately 1 million naive cells, as was reported, spiked Jurkat TCR RNA from one cell was detectable. Highly expanded clone sizes could be underestimated by identical TCR molecules sharing a barcode.

The CDR3 totals 16 residues. Germline CDR1 reads LGHNA; CDR2 reads YSLEER. A word on this clonotype: Its antigen is undetermined. A much larger clone lies one base from this, so it may be a read error.

TCRdb passed the PCR reads through MiXCR, listing each CDR3 protein once. The sample has about 510,000 distinct CDR3 sequences, about 25% seen once. The chain has TRBV4-3 and TRBJ2-3; 9 positions match TRBD2. The material sequenced was naive CD8+ T cells from blood, with Jurkat cell RNA spiked in. Subset: FACS-sorted CD8+CD4-CCR7+CD45RA+ naive T cells. This clonotype was obtained from a human donor in good health. Some libraries in this study had Jurkat cell RNA spiked in. The CDR3 region is CTSSPGFRGRVDTQYF. Here the CDR3 DNA reads TGCACCAGCAGCCCAGGGTTTCGCGGGAGGGTAGATACGCAGTATTTT.